This T cell receptor beta chain was profiled in a study of molecular identifiers for immune sequencing clone quantification (dated 2018 in TCRdb). As for the study more broadly: For a replicate experiment, RNA from roughly 18,000 or 92,000 naive CD8 T cells was divided into five aliquots, and four of the five aliquots were sequenced. The study was a methods study using CD8 T cells to benchmark molecular-identifier clustering-based TCR repertoire sequencing (MIDCIRS) and TCR RNA copy counting. What the work shows at the level of the full study, not this receptor alone: When barcode sub-clustering was not used, chimeric consensus sequences inflated TCR diversity, with chimeras reaching as high as 47%. The naive libraries included spiked-in Jurkat TCR RNA (approximately ten copies' worth), and this RNA is not part of the donor repertoire. Spiked-in Jurkat TCR RNA equal to a single cell's worth was reported to be detectable even within 1,100,000 naive CD8 T cells. Modeling estimated around 3.2 recovered TCR RNA copies per cell, compared with about 9.3 by digital PCR, which implies roughly 30% capture efficiency. In CMV-specific effector cells, clones with more than 20 RNA copies accounted for over 97% of molecules, whereas in naive cells such clones accounted for under 1%. Highly expanded clone sizes could be underestimated because identical TCR molecules may share a barcode.

Libraries of naive CD8 T cells were built from anywhere between about 19,000 and 1,000,000 sorted cells, with 10%, 30% or 50% of the purified RNA used. Naive CD8 T cells were FACS-sorted as CD8+CD4-CCR7+CD45RA+ on a BD FACSAria II into RLT Plus buffer. Nine to eleven TCR copies' worth of Jurkat RNA were spiked into roughly 17,000-1,100,000 naive CD8 T cell samples to test detection sensitivity. Enrichment of CD8 T cells was performed with RosetteSep CD8+ T Cell Enrichment Cocktail and Ficoll-Paque, after which ACK red cell lysis was carried out. Note on this clonotype: No antigen is known for it. Nothing much larger sits one base from this clone, and base qualities are not available.

Libraries were built with PCR. Instrument used: NextSeq 500. Preparation of bulk TCR libraries followed a previously described approach, with the TCR primers listed in Table S5. Purification of total RNA was performed with the Qiagen AllPrep DNA/RNA kit. Before analysis, reads from multiple sequencing runs of one library were combined. The authors processed their data as follows. Reads were retained only if their TCR constant sequence matched exactly, and those retained reads were trimmed to 150 nt and grouped according to their 12-nt molecular barcodes. Reads inside each barcode group were sub-clustered using a 15% Levenshtein threshold, and a quality-weighted consensus sequence was constructed for each RNA molecule. Non-functional sequences were excluded, and lower-count sequences lying one edit away from another sequence were also excluded. Barcode sub-clusters with fewer than 20% of the maximum read count were removed, based on fitting two negative binomial distributions. TCRdb took the public reads, trimmed them with fastp at Q25, ran MiXCR for clone calling and kept in-frame beta chains. Each entry merges the rows of one CDR3 protein and shows their most common DNA and genes. Here the V and J calls rest on TCRdb's processing, not on the authors' analysis. Within this sample are hundreds of thousands of distinct CDR3 sequences, with over 25% of them counted one time only. The ten largest account for 0.75% to 0.8% of the sample.

This sequence was found in a human donor in good health. Some libraries in this study had Jurkat cell RNA spiked in. The sample consisted of naive CD8+ T cells from blood, with Jurkat cell RNA spiked in. The cell subset or site label for this specimen denotes: FACS-sorted CD8+CD4-CCR7+CD45RA+ naive T cells.

In nucleotide form, the sequence is TGTGCCAGCAGCCAAGGAGGCGCAGGGTACTACGAGCAGTACTTC. Protein translation: CASSQGGAGYYEQYF. The chain couples TRBV14 to TRBJ2-7; TRBD1 is possibly the D segment (5 matching bases). V drops 1 base and J drops 3 bases, leaving 13 bases in between. CDR1 and CDR2, looked up from the germline V gene, are SGHDN and FVKESK. The CDR3 holds 15 amino acids from the cysteine to the phenylalanine. CDR3 DNA only is kept here, 45 bases in frame from base 1.